This T cell receptor (beta chain) stems from a study of shared clonotypes between healthy human individuals. The deep-level immunoSEQ assay was used. For each subset, genomic DNA was distributed in equal portions over several immunoSEQ plates. Libraries were prepared by immunoSEQ multiplex PCR; TCRdb keeps only in-frame clonotypes and omits some of them. The repertoire holds a few million clones, with roughly 93% as singletons. Trimming shortened V by 0 bases and J by 1 base, and 14 bases separated the two germline ends. The CDR3 totals 17 residues. Germline loops: CDR1 SGHNT, CDR2 YYREEE (reference sequence). A word on this clone: Its antigen is not identified.

Study conclusions and caveats: The study found lower generation probabilities in non-shared clonotypes than in those shared by all four donors.

The source of this sequence is a young man in good health. Some clones in this sample may be carry-over from other donors' samples. The chain combines TRBV5-4 with TRBJ2-1, with D perhaps TRBD1 or TRBD2 (5 bases each). Sequences were obtained from naive CD4+ T cells from PBMCs. Subset in this sample: CD45RA+ positively selected. Here the CDR3 reads CASSLVVFGGSYNEQFF. The CDR3 bases are TGTGCCAGCAGCTTGGTAGTTTTTGGGGGATCCTACAATGAGCAGTTCTTC.